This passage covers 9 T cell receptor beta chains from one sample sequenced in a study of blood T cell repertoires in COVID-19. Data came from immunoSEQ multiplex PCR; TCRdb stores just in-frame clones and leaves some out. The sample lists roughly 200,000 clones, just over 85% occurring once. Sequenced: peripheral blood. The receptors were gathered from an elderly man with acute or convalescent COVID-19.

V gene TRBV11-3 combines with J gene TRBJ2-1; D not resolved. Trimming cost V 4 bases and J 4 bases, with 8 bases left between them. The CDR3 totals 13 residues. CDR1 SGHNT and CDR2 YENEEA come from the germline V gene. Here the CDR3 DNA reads TGTGCCAGCAGCTCCCTGGAGTACAATGAGCAGTTCTTC. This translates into CASSSLEYNEQFF.

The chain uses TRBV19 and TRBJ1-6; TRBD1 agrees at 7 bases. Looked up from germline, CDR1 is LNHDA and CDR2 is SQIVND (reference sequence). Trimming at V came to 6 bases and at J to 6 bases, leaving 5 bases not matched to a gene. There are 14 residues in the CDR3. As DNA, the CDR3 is TGTGCCAGTAGGTCAGGACAGGTTAATTCACCCCTCCACTTT. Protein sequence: CASRSGQVNSPLHF.

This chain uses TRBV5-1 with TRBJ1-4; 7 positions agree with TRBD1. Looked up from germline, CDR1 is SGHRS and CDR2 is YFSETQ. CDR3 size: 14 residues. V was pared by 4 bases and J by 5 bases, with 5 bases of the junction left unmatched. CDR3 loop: CASSTGTVNEKLFF. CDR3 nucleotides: TGCGCCAGCAGCACCGGGACAGTAAATGAAAAACTGTTTTTT.

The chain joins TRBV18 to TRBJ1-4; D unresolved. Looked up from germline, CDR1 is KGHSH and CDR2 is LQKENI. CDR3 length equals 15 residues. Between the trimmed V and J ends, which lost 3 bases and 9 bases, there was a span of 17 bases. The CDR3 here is CASSPMEGLGQKLFF. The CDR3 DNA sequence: TGTGCCAGCTCACCGATGGAGGGTCTTGGCCAAAAACTGTTTTTT.

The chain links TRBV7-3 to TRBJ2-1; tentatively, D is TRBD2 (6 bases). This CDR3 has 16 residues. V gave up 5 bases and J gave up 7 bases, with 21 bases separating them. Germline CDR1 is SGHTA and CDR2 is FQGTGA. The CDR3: CASSDPSDPSANEQFF. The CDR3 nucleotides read TGTGCCAGCAGCGACCCTAGCGACCCCTCGGCGAATGAGCAGTTCTTC.

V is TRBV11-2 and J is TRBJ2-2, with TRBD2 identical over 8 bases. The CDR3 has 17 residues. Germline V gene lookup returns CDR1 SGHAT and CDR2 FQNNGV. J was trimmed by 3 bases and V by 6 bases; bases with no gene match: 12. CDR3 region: CASSLPRLARDTGELFF. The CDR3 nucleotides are TGTGCCAGCAGTTTGCCCCGACTAGCGCGAGACACCGGGGAGCTGTTTTTT.

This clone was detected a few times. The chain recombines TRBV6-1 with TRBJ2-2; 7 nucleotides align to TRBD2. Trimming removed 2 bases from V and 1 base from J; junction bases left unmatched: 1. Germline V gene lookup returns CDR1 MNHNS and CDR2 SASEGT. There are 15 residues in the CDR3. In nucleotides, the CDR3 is TGTGCCAGCAGTGAACCGGGAGGGAACACCGGGGAGCTGTTTTTT. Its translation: CASSEPGGNTGELFF.

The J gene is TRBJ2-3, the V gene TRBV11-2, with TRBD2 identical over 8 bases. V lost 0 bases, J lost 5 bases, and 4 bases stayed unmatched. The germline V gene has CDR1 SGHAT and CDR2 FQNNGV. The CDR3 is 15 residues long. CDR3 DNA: TGTGCCAGCAGCTTAGAACTAGCGGTAGGAGATACGCAGTATTTT. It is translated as CASSLELAVGDTQYF.

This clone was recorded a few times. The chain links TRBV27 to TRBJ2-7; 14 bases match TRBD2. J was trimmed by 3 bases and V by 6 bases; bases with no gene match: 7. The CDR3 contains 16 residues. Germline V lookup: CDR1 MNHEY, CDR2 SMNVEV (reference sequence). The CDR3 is CASRRIGTSGSYEQYF. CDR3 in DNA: TGTGCCAGCAGACGAATTGGGACTAGCGGGAGCTACGAGCAGTACTTC.